This TCR beta chain was obtained from a study of regulatory T cells in long-lasting Graves disease. Study-wide findings and caveats: Segments TRBV28, TRBJ1-2 and TRBJ2-5 showed preferential usage in persistent disease.

CDR1 SGHRS and CDR2 YFSETQ come from the germline V gene. V lost 4 bases and J 4 bases, leaving 14 bases between the germline ends. The CDR3 sequence is 14 residues long. This clonotype was recorded many times. Its matching antigen is unknown. Researchers made TCR beta libraries by using iRepertoire HTBI primers and running Arm-PCR on CDR3 regions. TCRdb called the multiplex PCR reads again in MiXCR, with one record for every CDR3 protein. The sample comprises roughly 380,000 distinct CDR3 sequences, about a sixth of which are singletons, and about 27% rests with the top ten. Sample time point: newly diagnosed GD, antithyroid drugs for less than 3 months. After RNA was extracted from PBMCs, the TCR library was made from it. This sample was also put to use in a study of T cells in Graves' hyperthyroidism and ophthalmopathy. That work states: Stable Graves' hyperthyroidism meant no ophthalmopathy progression within 18 months.

The receptor was isolated from a man aged 35 to 55 with Graves disease. This material consisted of peripheral blood mononuclear cells (PBMCs), taken at new diagnosis, from a patient treated with antithyroid drugs. This chain links TRBV5-1 with TRBJ1-1; TRBD1 might be the D (6 bases). The CDR3 is CASSPQGSSTEAFF. The CDR3 DNA sequence: TGCGCCAGCAGCCCACAGGGTTCGAGCACTGAAGCTTTCTTT. Drawing the rest from reference TRBV5-1 and TRBJ1-1, the complete variable domain is KAGVTQTPRYLIKTRGQQVTLSCSPISGHRSVSWYQQTPGQGLQFLFEYFSETQRNKGNFPGRFSGRQFSNSRSEMNVSTLELGDSALYLCASSPQGSSTEAFFGQGTRLTVV.